The 24 T cell receptor beta chains given below trace back to one sample, sequenced in a study of prognosis after radiotherapy for stage I lung cancer. Researchers used two-round multiplex PCR to amplify TCR beta CDR3 starting from genomic DNA. TRBV and TRBJ genes each had their own specific primers in first-round PCR. Each CDR3 protein gets one entry after TCRdb re-called the multiplex PCR reads with MiXCR. The table shows about 32,000 distinct CDR3 sequences, with approximately 46% occurring only once. The source material was PBMCs, sampled before or after stereotactic body radiation therapy (not recorded which). These receptors were collected from a donor aged 50 or older with non-small cell lung cancer.

Details on this clonotype: A read error may be the cause here, since a much bigger clone is one base away. The chain joins TRBV19 to TRBJ2-1; D is unclear. The CDR3 is 14 amino acids. Looked up from germline, CDR1 is LNHDA and CDR2 is SQIVND (reference sequence). The CDR3 DNA reads TGTGCCAGTAGTACTATGACGTCAGACAATGAGCATTTCTTC. The encoded protein is CASSTMTSDNEHFF.

As concerns this clonotype: A far larger clone is off by one base, so a read error is likely. V and J are TRBV7-9 and TRBJ2-1; D unclear. In germline, CDR1 is SEHNR, CDR2 FQNEAQ (reference sequence). The germline V and J ends were trimmed by 5 bases and 7 bases, with 9 bases remaining between them. CDR3 size: 12 residues. CDR3 nucleotides: TGTGCCAGCAGCAACGGACCAAATGAGCAGTTCTTC. Translated: CASSNGPNEQFF.

Note on this clonotype: The junction differs from germline at one of its ends, possibly a read error. V gene TRBV3-1 combines with J gene TRBJ1-5, with a weak D call TRBD1 (5 bases). Germline CDR1 and CDR2: LGHDT and YNNKEL (reference sequence). The CDR3 loop spans 13 amino acids. CDR3 coding DNA: TGTGACAGCAGCCCACACGGGGGACAGCCCCAGCATTTT. It translates to CDSSPHGGQPQHF. The full variable domain, completed using reference TRBV3-1 and TRBJ1-5, is DTAVSQTPKYLVTQMGNDKSIKCEQNLGHDTMYWYKQDSKKFLKIMFSYNNKELIINETVPNRFSPKSPDKAHLNLHINSLELGDSAVYFCDSSPHGGQPQHFGDGTRLSIL.

The chain uses TRBV5-1 and TRBJ2-3; D might be TRBD1 (6 bases). V gave up 2 bases and J gave up 0 bases, with 10 bases separating them. The germline gives CDR1 SGHRS, CDR2 YFSETQ. This CDR3 comprises 15 residues. Written as DNA, the CDR3 is TGCGCCAGCAGCTTCACAGGGATTAGCACAGATACGCAGTATTTT. Protein product: CASSFTGISTDTQYF. The complete variable domain, with remaining parts taken from reference TRBV5-1 and TRBJ2-3, reads KAGVTQTPRYLIKTRGQQVTLSCSPISGHRSVSWYQQTPGQGLQFLFEYFSETQRNKGNFPGRFSGRQFSNSRSEMNVSTLELGDSALYLCASSFTGISTDTQYFGPGTRLTVL.

The chain links TRBV19 to TRBJ2-2; 10 bases line up with TRBD1. V lost 7 bases to trimming and J lost 10 bases; unmatched junction nucleotides: 12. In germline, CDR1 is LNHDA, CDR2 SQIVND (reference sequence). CDR3 length: 15 residues. CDR3 nucleotides: TGTGCCAGTACATCAGGGACAGGGGAAGTAGAGGAGCTGTTTTTT. This sequence encodes CASTSGTGEVEELFF.

This clonotype was observed at least ten times. V gene TRBV29-1 combines with J gene TRBJ2-3, with a weak D call TRBD1 (6 bases). V lost 6 bases and J lost 3, with 13 bases in between. The CDR3 extends over 13 amino acids. Germline assignment: CDR1 SQVTM and CDR2 ANQGSEA. This CDR3 reads CSVRGGGTDTQYF. DNA for the CDR3: TGCAGCGTGCGAGGGGGTGGTACAGATACGCAGTATTTT.

This clonotype ranks as medium-sized. The rearrangement links TRBV28 to TRBJ2-2; 8 nucleotides align to TRBD1. This CDR3 has 15 amino acids. Per germline, CDR1 MDHEN and CDR2 SYDVKM. The junction had 6 bases not matched to a gene; V was cut back by 6 bases and J by 3 bases. In nucleotides, the CDR3 is TGTGCCAGCAGACCCGACAGGGGTCACACCGGGGAGCTGTTTTTT. Amino acid sequence: CASRPDRGHTGELFF.

This clonotype came up once. The conserved phenylalanine or tryptophan is not found at the CDR3 terminus, so this likely reflects a read error. The chain couples TRBV19 to TRBJ2-7, with no clear D. V dropped 8 bases and J dropped 2 bases, with 10 bases sitting between them. From germline, CDR1 is LNHDA and CDR2 SQIVND (reference sequence). CDR3 length equals 12 residues. The chain's CDR3 is CASGIWPYEQYL. CDR3 in DNA: TGTGCCAGTGGAATATGGCCCTACGAGCAGTACCTC.

At least ten counts were recorded for this clonotype. The chain has TRBV3-1 and TRBJ2-7, with 9 nucleotides matching TRBD2. Germline values: CDR1 LGHDT, CDR2 YNNKEL (reference sequence). Unmatched junction bases numbered 6, after V lost 4 bases and J lost 5 bases. The CDR3 is 14 residues long. In nucleotides, the CDR3 is TGTGCCAGCAGCCCGGGACTAGCATTGAACGAGCAGTACTTC. Residues: CASSPGLALNEQYF.

This clonotype was seen many times. The V call is TRBV24-1, the J call TRBJ2-2, with D possibly matching TRBD1 (5 bases). Trimming removed 3 bases from V and 3 bases from J, with 7 bases in between. The CDR3 sequence is 14 residues long. The V gene's germline CDR1 is KGHDR and CDR2 SFDVKD. This CDR3 is CATSDTTDTGELFF. CDR3 DNA sequence: TGTGCCACCAGTGATACGACAGACACCGGGGAGCTGTTTTTT.

This clonotype was recorded many times. This chain uses TRBV4-1 with TRBJ2-7; 12 bases are a match to TRBD2. This CDR3 comprises 15 residues. The junction had 4 bases not matched to a gene; V was cut back by 3 bases and J by 4 bases. Per the germline V gene, CDR1 is MGHRA and CDR2 is YSYEKL. CDR3 sequence reads: CASSHRLAGVYEQYF. The CDR3 DNA follows: TGCGCCAGCAGCCACAGACTAGCGGGAGTTTACGAGCAGTACTTC.

The DNA of the CDR3 is TGTTCCATCAGTGACACGTTGATCTACGAGCAGTACTTC. It translates to CSISDTLIYEQYF. The rearrangement joins TRBV25-1 to TRBJ2-7; D gene uncertain. The CDR3 consists of 13 residues. The germline V gene encodes CDR1 MGHDK and CDR2 SYGVNS.

Many counts were recorded for this clonotype. The chain joins TRBV7-2 to TRBJ2-2; the match to TRBD1 covers 8 bases. CDR1 is SGHTA and CDR2 is FQGNSA in the germline V gene. CDR3 length equals 16 residues. V lost 2 bases to trimming and J lost 2 bases; unmatched junction nucleotides: 4. CDR3 residues: CASSLRQGLNTGELFF. In nucleotides, the CDR3 is TGTGCCAGCAGCTTAAGACAGGGGTTAAACACCGGGGAGCTGTTTTTT.

On this clonotype itself: At one end the junction does not follow the germline gene, possibly because of a read error. The rearrangement joins TRBV6-2 or TRBV6-3 to TRBJ1-2; TRBD1 matches 7 bases. Germline CDR1 is MNHEY and CDR2 is SVGEGT. The CDR3 runs 16 residues. The chain's CDR3 is CASSYSRTGGNYGYTF. In DNA form, the CDR3 reads TGTGCCAGTAGTTACTCAAGGACAGGTGGTAACTATGGCTACACCTTC.

This chain joins TRBV5-1 and TRBJ1-2, with D perhaps TRBD1 (5 bases). CDR1 SGHRS and CDR2 YFSETQ come from the germline V gene. The CDR3 has 15 amino acids. V was clipped by 4 bases and J by 2 bases, with 15 bases between them. The CDR3 DNA reads TGCGCCAGCAGCCGGGGGACCCCTGGGAACTATGGCTACACCTTC. Amino acids: CASSRGTPGNYGYTF.

Remarks on this clonotype: This sequence is one base from a far larger clone and is likely a read error. The chain has TRBV6-4 and TRBJ2-7, with D possibly being TRBD1 (5 bases). Looked up from germline, CDR1 is MRHNA and CDR2 is SNTAGT. This CDR3 has 13 residues. This CDR3 reads CASSYARVSEKYF. The CDR3 DNA reads TGTGCCAGCAGTTACGCCAGGGTTTCCGAGAAGTACTTC.

With respect to this clonotype: One end of the junction does not line up with germline, which may come from a read error. The genes are TRBV10-3 and TRBJ2-3, with D possibly matching TRBD2 (7 bases). The length of the CDR3 is 14 residues. The V gene's germline CDR1 is ENHRY and CDR2 SYGVKD. CDR3 residues: CAIGAGGPSDKQYF. In nucleotides, the CDR3 is TGTGCCATCGGGGCCGGGGGGCCCTCAGATAAGCAGTATTTT.

As for this clonotype: A far larger clone is just one base off, so this is likely a read error. The chain recombines TRBV7-2 with TRBJ2-5, with TRBD2 identical over 14 bases. The J call may be wrong; the DNA end is better matched by TRBJ2-1. Germline V gene sequence: CDR1 SGHTA, CDR2 FQGNSA. The length of the CDR3 is 17 residues. This CDR3 reads CASSSRLAGGGYNQQFF. CDR3 nucleotide sequence: TGTGCCAGCAGCTCCAGACTAGCGGGAGGGGGTTACAATCAGCAGTTCTTC.

The V call is TRBV5-1, the J call TRBJ2-5, with 7 positions matching TRBD1. CDR3 size: 13 residues. Germline lookup yields CDR1 SGHRS and CDR2 YFSETQ. Trimming at V came to 5 bases and at J to 5 bases, leaving 6 bases not matched to a gene. The CDR3 spells CASRLGGAETQYF. The CDR3 DNA sequence: TGCGCCAGCAGGCTAGGGGGCGCGGAGACCCAGTACTTC. The complete variable domain, with remaining parts taken from reference TRBV5-1 and TRBJ2-5, reads KAGVTQTPRYLIKTRGQQVTLSCSPISGHRSVSWYQQTPGQGLQFLFEYFSETQRNKGNFPGRFSGRQFSNSRSEMNVSTLELGDSALYLCASRLGGAETQYFGPGTRLLVL.

In this sample, this clonotype turned up many times. The rearrangement links TRBV7-3 to TRBJ1-2; D is undetermined. V lost 2 bases to trimming and J lost 2 bases, with 6 bases between them. Germline CDR1 is SGHTA and CDR2 is FQGTGA. The CDR3 sequence is 13 residues long. This chain's CDR3 is CASSLDGNYGYTF. CDR3 sequence (DNA): TGTGCCAGCAGCTTAGACGGAAACTATGGCTACACCTTC.

This sequence joins TRBV15 and TRBJ1-3; D is unclear. The CDR3 sequence is 14 residues long. CDR1 is LNHNV and CDR2 is YYDKDF in the germline V gene (reference sequence). With 2 bases removed from V and 0 bases from J, the gap between germline ends came to 5 bases. The CDR3 region has the DNA TGTGCCACCAGCAGACCGAACTCTGGAAACACCATATATTTT. Translated: CATSRPNSGNTIYF. The variable domain in full, with the rest retrieved from reference TRBV15 and TRBJ1-3, is DAMVIQNPRYQVTQFGKPVTLSCSQTLNHNVMYWYQQKSSQAPKLLFHYYDKDFNNEADTPDNFQSRRPNTSFCFLDIRSPGLGDTAMYLCATSRPNSGNTIYFGEGSWLTVV.

This chain connects TRBV12-3 or TRBV12-4 to TRBJ2-7; D not certain. The CDR3 has 12 residues. Trimming left V 6 bases short and J 0 bases short, with 6 bases between. CDR3 in DNA: TGTGCCAGCAGAGCCGACTCCTACGAGCAGTACTTC. Amino acids: CASRADSYEQYF.

The chain combines TRBV30 with TRBJ1-4; 7 bases map to TRBD1. The J segment lost 2 bases and the V segment lost 0 bases, leaving 3 bases of the junction unmatched. This CDR3 is 15 amino acids long. Germline CDR1 is GTSNPN and CDR2 is SVGIG (reference sequence). The CDR3 protein is CAWSVQGRTNEKLFF. The CDR3 region has the DNA TGTGCCTGGAGTGTACAGGGGCGGACTAATGAAAAACTGTTTTTT.

This clonotype is labeled as medium-sized. J is TRBJ2-7 and V is TRBV30; D not resolved. Trimming removed 3 bases at V and 0 bases at J, with 12 bases between. This CDR3 is built from 14 residues. The germline gives CDR1 GTSNPN, CDR2 SVGIG (reference sequence). CDR3 loop: CAWSAGRRSYEQYF. CDR3 nucleotide sequence: TGTGCCTGGAGCGCTGGACGGCGCTCCTACGAGCAGTACTTC.